This T cell receptor beta chain was found in a study of beta chain features in type 1 diabetes. Points from the study as a whole: Researchers report that Type 1 diabetes patients had moderately but significantly shorter TCRB CDR3s across all four CD4+ subsets.

In regard to this clone: What it binds is unknown. The sample has other DNA sequences that encode this CDR3 too.

Expressed TCRB transcripts were sequenced because the entire RNA isolate underwent reverse transcription. Here immunoSEQ multiplex PCR was the method, and the copy in TCRdb shows in-frame clones only, minus some. The sample has tens of thousands of clones, roughly 61% seen once; the top ten hold about 2.2%. The CDR3 sequence is 14 residues long. Germline assignment: CDR1 ENHRY and CDR2 SYGVKD. J was trimmed by 7 bases and V by 6 bases; bases with no gene match: 6. The sequencing input was Tregs from blood. The chain carries TRBV10-3 and TRBJ1-5, with 10 bases that match TRBD1. The source is a woman in her twenties or thirties with type 1 diabetes. CDR3 in DNA: TGTGCCATCAGGGGACAGGGGAGAGGGCAGCCCCAGCATTTT. This translates into CAIRGQGRGQPQHF.